Listed here are 28 T cell receptor beta chains from one sample, sequenced in a study of T cells in Graves' hyperthyroidism and ophthalmopathy. Amplified TCR beta CDR3 regions came from RNA transcripts. First-round RT-PCR of the TCR CDR3 relied on the HTBI primer set. From the multiplex PCR reads, TCRdb called clonotypes with MiXCR, one entry per CDR3 protein. The table lists about 500,000 distinct CDR3 sequences, 16% of them singletons, with 15% to 20% in the top ten. The sample comprised blood. The receptor set was obtained from a woman younger than 35 with Graves' hyperthyroidism.

This clonotype was counted between two and nine times. V and J are TRBV24-1 and TRBJ2-2; D not certain. Germline V gene lookup returns CDR1 KGHDR and CDR2 SFDVKD. The CDR3 has 17 amino acids. Between the trimmed V and J ends, which lost 3 bases and 1 base, there was a span of 14 bases. The CDR3 bases are TGTGCCACCAGTGATCGCACAGTGATAGTGAACACCGGGGAGCTGTTTTTT. As protein: CATSDRTVIVNTGELFF.

At least ten counts were recorded for this clonotype. The J gene is TRBJ2-7, the V gene TRBV15, with 8 bases that match TRBD1. CDR3 length: 14 amino acids. Germline V gene lookup returns CDR1 LNHNV and CDR2 YYDKDF (reference sequence). Losses at the gene ends were 1 base for V and 5 bases for J; bases not matched to a gene: 4. In DNA form, the CDR3 reads TGTGCCACCAGCAGAGGACAGGGGCTGGACGAGCAGTACTTC. Translated, it gives CATSRGQGLDEQYF.

This chain joins TRBV27 and TRBJ2-6; D may be TRBD1 or TRBD2 (7 bases each). Germline CDR1 and CDR2: MNHEY and SMNVEV (reference sequence). This CDR3 spans 17 amino acids. Between the trimmed V and J ends, which lost 8 bases and 3 bases, there was a span of 20 bases. The CDR3 is CASSFRGGPSGANVLTF. CDR3 sequence (DNA): TGTGCCAGCTCCTTCAGGGGGGGCCCGAGTGGGGCCAACGTCCTGACTTTC. The full variable domain, its missing parts supplied by reference TRBV27 and TRBJ2-6, is EAQVTQNPRYLITVTGKKLTVTCSQNMNHEYMSWYRQDPGLGLRQIYYSMNVEVTDKGDVPEGYKVSRKEKRNFPLILESPSPNQTSLYFCASSFRGGPSGANVLTFGAGSRLTVL.

Only a few counts were recorded for this clonotype. The rearrangement joins TRBV12-3 or TRBV12-4 to TRBJ2-2, with D unresolved. The CDR3 loop spans 16 amino acids. Trimming pared 5 bases from V and 1 base from J, leaving 14 bases between. The DNA for the CDR3 is TGTGCCAGCAGTCTCCGGGCCAGGAGGAACACCGGGGAGCTGTTTTTT. This encodes CASSLRARRNTGELFF.

This clonotype was observed a few times. V is TRBV28 and J is TRBJ1-2; 9 nucleotides align to TRBD1. V trimming: 5 bases; J trimming: 12 bases; junction bases outside the gene matches: 19. There are 16 residues in the CDR3. Germline CDR1 reads MDHEN; CDR2 reads SYDVKM. CDR3 in DNA: TGTGCCAGCAGTGACCCGGGACAGGGAATACTGGGAGGCCACACCTTC. Its protein is CASSDPGQGILGGHTF.

This clonotype came up many times. V usage is TRBV2 and J usage is TRBJ2-1; TRBD1 aligns across 10 bases. Per germline, CDR1 SNHLY and CDR2 FYNNEI. The junction had 5 bases not matched to a gene; V was cut back by 7 bases and J by 5 bases. There are 14 residues in the CDR3. CDR3 DNA sequence: TGTGCCAGCATAGGGGACAGGGGCCACAATGAGCAGTTCTTC. Protein sequence: CASIGDRGHNEQFF.

This clonotype was counted at least ten times. The chain recombines TRBV2 with TRBJ2-5; D is possibly TRBD2 (5 bases). Germline CDR1 SNHLY, CDR2 FYNNEI. The CDR3 runs 16 residues. With 5 bases removed from V and 1 base from J, the gap between germline ends came to 17 bases. CDR3 amino acids: CASSRASFLGQETQYF. The CDR3 DNA follows: TGTGCCAGCAGTCGAGCTAGCTTCTTGGGCCAAGAGACCCAGTACTTC. The full variable domain, completed using reference TRBV2 and TRBJ2-5, is EPEVTQTPSHQVTQMGQEVILRCVPISNHLYFYWYRQILGQKVEFLVSFYNNEISEKSEIFDDQFSVERPDGSNFTLKIRSTKLEDSAMYFCASSRASFLGQETQYFGPGTRLLVL.

V is TRBV13 and J is TRBJ2-4; 13 bases align to TRBD2. This CDR3 contains 15 residues. V shed 6 bases and J 6 bases; nucleotides not matched to a gene: 5. Germline CDR1 is PRHDT and CDR2 is FYEKMQ (reference sequence). The DNA for the CDR3 is TGTGCCAGCAGACTAGCGGGAGGGCCGAGAAACATTCAGTACTTC. Protein product: CASRLAGGPRNIQYF.

This clonotype was found a few times. V is TRBV6-2 or TRBV6-3 and J is TRBJ2-4; D may be TRBD1 (6 bases). Germline V gene lookup returns CDR1 MNHEY and CDR2 SVGEGT. This CDR3 is 14 amino acids long. Trimming left V 8 bases short and J 7 bases short, with 18 bases between. CDR3 region: CASGNTGQFNIQYF. The CDR3 nucleotides are TGTGCCAGCGGGAACACTGGACAGTTTAACATTCAGTACTTC.

This sequence joins TRBV2 and TRBJ1-2; D gene unclear. The CDR3 spans 12 residues. V was shortened by 3 bases and J by 5 bases, with 7 bases between the two germline ends. CDR1 is SNHLY, CDR2 FYNNEI, per germline. The CDR3 region has the DNA TGTGCCAGCAGTGACAACGGGTATGGCTACACCTTC. Its translation: CASSDNGYGYTF.

This clonotype was counted ten times or more. The gene calls are TRBV27 and TRBJ1-1; D is unclear. Germline V lookup: CDR1 MNHEY, CDR2 SMNVEV (reference sequence). The CDR3 consists of 13 residues. The V end lost 6 bases, the J end lost 0 bases, and 8 bases lay between the germline ends. The CDR3 DNA follows: TGTGCCAGCAGGGTACAGATGAACACTGAAGCTTTCTTT. Encoded protein: CASRVQMNTEAFF.

As for this clonotype: In this CDR3 the conserved last residue, phenylalanine or tryptophan, is missing, so a read error is likely. This rearrangement joins TRBV11-2 to TRBJ1-1, with a possible D match to TRBD1 (5 bases). The CDR3 has 15 residues. Germline V CDR1 and CDR2: SGHAT, FQNNGV. V shed 11 bases and J shed 2 bases, with 21 bases lying between them. The CDR3 bases are TGTGCCGGCACCAAACTACGCGGGGGAAACACTGAAGCTTTCCTT. It is translated as CAGTKLRGGNTEAFL.

This clonotype was counted between two and nine times. This chain joins TRBV2 and TRBJ2-1, with TRBD2 matching 13 bases. The CDR3 spans 15 residues. Trimming cost V 6 bases and J 5 bases; bases outside gene matches: 4. CDR1 SNHLY and CDR2 FYNNEI come from the germline V gene. The CDR3 here is CASRELAGGHNEQFF. Written as DNA, the CDR3 is TGTGCCAGCAGGGAACTAGCGGGAGGGCACAATGAGCAGTTCTTC.

The chain has TRBV15 and TRBJ1-2, with D tentatively TRBD1 (5 bases). Trimming removed 3 bases at V and 8 bases at J, with 13 bases between. Germline loops: CDR1 LNHNV, CDR2 YYDKDF (reference sequence). This CDR3 comprises 13 residues. The CDR3: CATSSGGSRGYTF. CDR3 coding DNA: TGTGCCACCAGCAGCGGGGGAAGTAGGGGCTACACCTTC.

This clonotype was seen at least ten times. The chain combines TRBV7-9 with TRBJ1-2; D remains ambiguous. The CDR3 loop spans 12 amino acids. The V gene lost 2 bases and the J gene lost 6 bases, with 7 bases spanning the gap. Looked up from germline, CDR1 is SEHNR and CDR2 is FQNEAQ (reference sequence). The CDR3 is CASSLSLDGYTF. As DNA, the CDR3 is TGTGCCAGCAGCTTATCGCTGGATGGCTACACCTTC.

In this sample, this clonotype turned up a few times. The chain combines TRBV30 with TRBJ2-5; 7 nucleotides line up with TRBD2. The V and J ends lost 2 bases and 5 bases, in that order; junction bases with no gene match: 11. Germline V gene lookup returns CDR1 GTSNPN and CDR2 SVGIG (reference sequence). This CDR3 has 15 amino acids. The CDR3 protein is CAWSISGMGRETQYF. CDR3 bases: TGTGCCTGGAGTATAAGCGGGATGGGTAGGGAGACCCAGTACTTC. Full variable domain (rest looked up from reference TRBV30 and TRBJ2-5): SQTIHQWPATLVQPVGSPLSLECTVEGTSNPNLYWYRQAAGRGLQLLFYSVGIGQISSEVPQNLSASRPQDRQFILSSKKLLLSDSGFYLCAWSISGMGRETQYFGPGTRLLVL.

This clonotype was seen repeatedly, ten times or more. CDR3 nucleotide sequence: TGTGCCAGCAGCCTCCTGGACAGGTTGAACACTGAAGCTTTCTTT. Encoded protein: CASSLLDRLNTEAFF. This chain links TRBV13 with TRBJ1-1; 7 bases line up with TRBD1. CDR3 length: 15 residues. The germline CDR1 and CDR2 sequences are PRHDT and FYEKMQ (reference sequence). The junction had 6 bases not matched to a gene; V was cut back by 5 bases and J by 0 bases.

This clonotype turned up a few times. The V gene is TRBV18, the J gene TRBJ2-7; 7 nucleotides align to TRBD2. Germline values: CDR1 KGHSH, CDR2 LQKENI. CDR3 length: 16 residues. The V segment lost 4 bases and the J segment 0 bases; nucleotides outside the gene matches: 9. In DNA form, the CDR3 reads TGTGCCAGCTCACAGCGTCGTGGCGGGAGCTCCTACGAGCAGTACTTC. It encodes CASSQRRGGSSYEQYF.

The rearrangement uses TRBV19 and TRBJ2-7, with TRBD1 matching over 7 bases. The CDR3 is 15 residues long. Germline values: CDR1 LNHDA, CDR2 SQIVND (reference sequence). The trim removed 4 bases at V and 1 base at J, leaving 7 bases unmatched. CDR3 residues: CASSTLNRGSYEQYF. CDR3 nucleotide sequence: TGTGCCAGTAGTACGCTTAACAGGGGATCCTACGAGCAGTACTTC.

This clonotype was observed a handful of times. The V and J genes are TRBV6-1 and TRBJ1-3; no clear D. From germline, CDR1 is MNHNS and CDR2 SASEGT. The CDR3 spans 18 residues. Trimming shortened V by 0 bases and J by 8 bases, and 23 bases separated the two germline ends. Here the CDR3 DNA reads TGTGCCAGCAGTGAAGCTTGGGGTCCTCCTCCTCGGCGAGACACCATATATTTT. Translated, it gives CASSEAWGPPPRRDTIYF.

This clonotype was detected ten times or more. This chain joins TRBV20-1 and TRBJ2-7; 8 bases map to TRBD2. Germline V gives CDR1 DFQATT, CDR2 SNEGSKA (reference sequence). V was pared by 6 bases and J by 3 bases, with 7 bases of the junction left unmatched. CDR3 length equals 13 residues. CDR3 protein: CSASRGAGYEQYF. CDR3 DNA sequence: TGCAGTGCATCGCGGGGGGCCGGCTACGAGCAGTACTTC.

V is TRBV12-3 or TRBV12-4 and J is TRBJ2-2; 8 bases are a match to TRBD1. The CDR3 consists of 16 residues. Trimming took 6 bases from V and 4 from J; bases not matched to a gene: 10. CDR3 bases: TGTGCCAGCAGCACCCGACAGGGGCGAGGCACCGGGGAGCTGTTTTTT. Amino acids: CASSTRQGRGTGELFF.

This clonotype was recorded at least ten times. The chain joins TRBV20-1 to TRBJ2-3; D remains ambiguous. The CDR3 covers 11 residues. CDR1 and CDR2 from the germline V gene are DFQATT and SNEGSKA (reference sequence). Trimming took 0 bases from V and 6 from J, leaving 4 bases between them. CDR3 coding DNA: TGCAGTGCTAGAGAAGGGGATACGCAGTATTTT. Translated, it gives CSAREGDTQYF.

V and J are TRBV12-3 or TRBV12-4 and TRBJ2-1, with 13 bases matching TRBD2. The CDR3 totals 13 residues. The V gene end was trimmed by 8 bases and the J gene end by 6 bases; junction bases not matched to a gene: 1. The CDR3 region is CASGTSGINEQFF. In nucleotides, the CDR3 is TGTGCCAGCGGGACTAGCGGGATCAATGAGCAGTTCTTC.

This sequence joins TRBV20-1 and TRBJ1-1; D is uncertain. CDR1 and CDR2 from the germline V gene are DFQATT and SNEGSKA (reference sequence). CDR3 length equals 11 residues. V lost 0 bases and J lost 11, with 10 bases in between. The CDR3: CSARDLSRAFF. CDR3 DNA sequence: TGCAGTGCTAGAGATCTCTCGCGGGCTTTCTTT.

The genes are TRBV7-9 and TRBJ1-1, with D unresolved. From germline, CDR1 is SEHNR and CDR2 FQNEAQ (reference sequence). Trimming removed 5 bases from V and 3 bases from J, with 10 bases in between. The CDR3 consists of 13 residues. Written as DNA, the CDR3 is TGTGCCAGCAGCATTCAAGAAGACACTGAAGCTTTCTTT. As protein: CASSIQEDTEAFF.

Ten or more counts support this clonotype. The V call is TRBV13, the J call TRBJ1-1; D gene ambiguous. V shed 5 bases and J shed 3 bases, with 10 bases lying between them. Per the germline V gene, CDR1 is PRHDT and CDR2 is FYEKMQ (reference sequence). The CDR3 covers 13 residues. The CDR3 nucleotides are TGTGCCAGCAGCCTTCAGGAGTACACTGAAGCTTTCTTT. Amino acid sequence: CASSLQEYTEAFF. The entire variable domain, with the rest obtained from reference TRBV13 and TRBJ1-1, is as follows: AAGVIQSPRHLIKEKRETATLKCYPIPRHDTVYWYQQGPGQDPQFLISFYEKMQSDKGSIPDRFSAQQFSDYHSELNMSSLELGDSALYFCASSLQEYTEAFFGQGTRLTVV.

This clonotype was detected many times. The chain links TRBV12-3 or TRBV12-4 to TRBJ2-3; 7 nucleotides align to TRBD2. With V trimmed by 6 bases and J by 1 base, 22 bases remained unmatched. This CDR3 comprises 20 residues. CDR3 amino acids: CASSPPKRDLALVRTDTQYF. The CDR3 DNA reads TGTGCCAGCAGCCCCCCGAAGCGGGATTTAGCACTAGTCCGCACAGATACGCAGTATTTT.